The rows below give T cell receptor beta chains drawn from one sample of a study of blood T cell repertoires in COVID-19. Profiling relied on immunoSEQ multiplex PCR, and the TCRdb table lists in-frame clones only, not all of them. The repertoire includes under 300,000 clones, 85% to 90% of them detected once, and under 9.5% sits in the top ten. The material sequenced was PBMCs or T cells enriched from blood (not recorded which). The receptors were gathered from a man aged 35 to 55 who had recovered from COVID-19. CDR3s include the opening cysteine and the closing phenylalanine or tryptophan. The D gene is left open where the match is weak. Where a row states a size, it is once, few, many or the class of an expanded clone; other rows omit it.

TRBJ1-1 TRBV11-2 NA NA TGTGCCAGCAGTTACGGCAGGGGAAGCACTGAAGCTTTCTTT CASSYGRGSTEAFF
TRBJ1-5 TRBV15 NA NA TGTGCCACCAGCAGAGATGGACACTATAGCAATCAGCCCCAGCATTTT CATSRDGHYSNQPQHF
TRBJ1-5 TRBV4-3 NA NA TGCGCCAGCAGCCAAGATTTGGGAGGTTATAGCAATCAGCCCCAGCATTTT CASSQDLGGYSNQPQHF
TRBJ2-7 TRBV20-1 TRBD1 NA TGCAGTGCGTTACAGGGGCGCGAGCAGTACTTC CSALQGREQYF
TRBJ2-1 TRBV19 NA NA TGTGCCAGTAGTATAGATCAGGGGATAGGGGGAGAGCAGTTCTTC CASSIDQGIGGEQFF
TRBJ2-4 TRBV4-1 TRBD1 once TGCGCCAGCACCGGGACAGGGGGCTTTAAAAACATTCAGTACTTC CASTGTGGFKNIQYF
TRBJ2-5 TRBV6-2/TRBV6-3 NA NA TGTGCCAGCAGCCTCTGGAGGGGACAAGAGACCCAGTACTTC CASSLWRGQETQYF
TRBJ2-1 TRBV11-2 TRBD2 NA TGTGCCAGCAGAGTAAGCGGGAGCCTGCACAATGAGCAGTTCTTC CASRVSGSLHNEQFF
TRBJ1-3 TRBV3-1/TRBV3-2 NA NA TGTGCCAGCAGCTATGAGAAAAATTTAGGAAACACCATATATTTT CASSYEKNLGNTIYF
TRBJ1-2 TRBV19 TRBD1 once TGTGCCAGTAGTATAAGGGGGCGGTTCTCCAAAATCTATGGCTACACCTTC CASSIRGRFSKIYGYTF
TRBJ2-7 TRBV2 TRBD1 NA TGTGCCAGCAGTGGGACAGGGGGCAGCTACGAGCAGTACTTC CASSGTGGSYEQYF
TRBJ2-5 TRBV5-4 TRBD1 NA TGTGCCGGCCGATCTGAACAGGGGCCTCAAGAGACCCAGTACTTC CAGRSEQGPQETQYF
TRBJ1-1 TRBV27 TRBD1 NA TGTGCCAGCAGTTTGGACAGGGGGCCGGTCACTGAAGCTTTCTTT CASSLDRGPVTEAFF
TRBJ2-7 TRBV5-4 TRBD1 NA TGTGCCAGCAGCTTATACTGGACAGGCTCCTACGAGCAGTACTTC CASSLYWTGSYEQYF
TRBJ2-1 TRBV7-8 TRBD2 NA TGTGCCAGCAGCTTAGCAGAACGGCTAGCGGGAGGAAATGAGCAGTTCTTC CASSLAERLAGGNEQFF
TRBJ2-7 TRBV6-5 TRBD1 NA TGTGCCAGCAGCTACAGGGGCCCCTACGAGCAGTACTTC CASSYRGPYEQYF
TRBJ2-1 TRBV18 TRBD1 NA TGTGCCAGCTCAACGGGACAGGGGAATTTAAATGAGCAGTTCTTC CASSTGQGNLNEQFF
TRBJ1-5 TRBV5-1 TRBD1 NA TGCGCCAGCAGCTTGGGTGGACAGGGCAATCAGCCCCAGCATTTT CASSLGGQGNQPQHF
TRBJ2-3 TRBV7-9 TRBD1 NA TGTGCCAGCAGCGAGGGAGGACAGGGGGTCGCAGATACGCAGTATTTT CASSEGGQGVADTQYF
TRBJ2-7 TRBV6-1 NA NA TGTGCCAGCAGTGAACTCTACGAGCAGTACTTC CASSELYEQYF
TRBJ1-5 TRBV24-1 NA NA TGTGCCACCAGTGAAAAAGACAAGAATCAGCCCCAGCATTTT CATSEKDKNQPQHF
TRBJ1-1 TRBV7-2 NA NA TGTGCCAGCACCCGGGACACTGAAGCTTTCTTT CASTRDTEAFF
TRBJ1-1 TRBV4-1 NA NA TGCGCCAGCAGCCAAGATCTATGGGAGGAAACTGAAGCTTTCTTT CASSQDLWEETEAFF
TRBJ1-2 TRBV6-1 NA few TGTGCCAGCAGTGAACTCGAGGGTGGAGATGGCTACACCTTC CASSELEGGDGYTF
TRBJ2-7 TRBV3-1/TRBV3-2 NA NA TGTGCCAGCAGCCATACGGATCTGGACAGATCCTACGAGCAGTACTTC CASSHTDLDRSYEQYF
TRBJ1-6 TRBV11-3 NA NA TGTGCCAGCACCAAGGGGGGGAAGGAGCCCCTCCACTTT CASTKGGKEPLHF
TRBJ1-4 TRBV10-1 NA NA TGCGCCGGGCTAATTCAGGGTTATCGGGAAAAACTGTTTTTT CAGLIQGYREKLFF
TRBJ2-7 TRBV28 TRBD2 NA TGTGCCAGCACCCTTAGGGAGACTAGCTCCTCCGAGCAGTACTTC CASTLRETSSSEQYF